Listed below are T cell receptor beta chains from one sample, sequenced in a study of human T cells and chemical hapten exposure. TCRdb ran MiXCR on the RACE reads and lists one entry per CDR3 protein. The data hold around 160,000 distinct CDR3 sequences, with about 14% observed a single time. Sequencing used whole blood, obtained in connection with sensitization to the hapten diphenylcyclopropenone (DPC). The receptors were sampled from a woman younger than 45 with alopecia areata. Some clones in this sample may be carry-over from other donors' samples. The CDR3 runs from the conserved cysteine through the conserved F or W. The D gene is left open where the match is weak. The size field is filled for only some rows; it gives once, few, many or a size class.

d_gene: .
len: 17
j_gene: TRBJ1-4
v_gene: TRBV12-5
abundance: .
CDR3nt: TGTGCTAGTGGTTTCTCCCGAACAGGGAACATAGATGAAAAACTGTTTTTT
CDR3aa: CASGFSRTGNIDEKLFF

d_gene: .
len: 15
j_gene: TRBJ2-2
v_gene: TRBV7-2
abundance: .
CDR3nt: TGTGCCAGCAGCTTAGGTGGACTCAACACCGGGGAGCTGTTTTTT
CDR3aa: CASSLGGLNTGELFF

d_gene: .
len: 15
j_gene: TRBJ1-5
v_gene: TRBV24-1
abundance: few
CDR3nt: TGTGCCACCAGTGCACCGGGTCCTGAGAATCAGCCCCAGCATTTT
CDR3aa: CATSAPGPENQPQHF

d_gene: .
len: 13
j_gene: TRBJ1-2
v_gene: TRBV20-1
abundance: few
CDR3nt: TGCAGTGCGCGCCTGGATGGGGGCTATGGCTACACCTTC
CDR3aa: CSARLDGGYGYTF

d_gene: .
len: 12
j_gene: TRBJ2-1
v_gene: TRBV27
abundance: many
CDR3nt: TGTGCCAGCAGTGCCGGGAATCCTCGTCAGTTCTTC
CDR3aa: CASSAGNPRQFF

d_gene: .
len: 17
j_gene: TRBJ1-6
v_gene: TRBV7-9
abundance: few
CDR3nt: TGTGCCAGCAGCTTAACGATGGGTAACTCCTATAATTCACCCCTCCACTTT
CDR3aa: CASSLTMGNSYNSPLHF

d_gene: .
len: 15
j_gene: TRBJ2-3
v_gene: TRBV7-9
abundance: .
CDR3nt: TGTGCCAGCAGCTGGGCCACAGGGAACACAGATACGCAGTATTTT
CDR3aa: CASSWATGNTDTQYF

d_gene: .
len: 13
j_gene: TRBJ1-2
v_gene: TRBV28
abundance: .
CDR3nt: TGTGCCAGCAATCGAGGAGGGAACTATGACTACACCTTC
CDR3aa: CASNRGGNYDYTF

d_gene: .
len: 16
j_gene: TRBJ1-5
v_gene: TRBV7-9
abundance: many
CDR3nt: TGTGCCAGCAGCTTAACATCCGGGTCAGGGGATCAGCCCCAGCATTTT
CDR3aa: CASSLTSGSGDQPQHF

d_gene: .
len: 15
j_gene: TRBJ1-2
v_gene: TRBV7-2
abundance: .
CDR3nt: TGTGCCAGCAGCTTAGAGGCAATCATCTCCTCTGGCTACACCTTC
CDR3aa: CASSLEAIISSGYTF

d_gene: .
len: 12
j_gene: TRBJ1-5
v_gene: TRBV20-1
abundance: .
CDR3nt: TGCAGTGCGGGGGATAGCTATCAGCCCCAGCATTTT
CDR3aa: CSAGDSYQPQHF

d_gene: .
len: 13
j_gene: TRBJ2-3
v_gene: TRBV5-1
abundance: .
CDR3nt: TGCGCCAGCAGCTTGGGGTCGGCAGATACGCAGTATTTT
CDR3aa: CASSLGSADTQYF

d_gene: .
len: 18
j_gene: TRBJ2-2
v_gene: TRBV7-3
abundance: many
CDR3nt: TGTGCCAGCAGCTCCGTCGGGACTTCGACGGATCACACCGGGGAGCTGTTTTTT
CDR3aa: CASSSVGTSTDHTGELFF

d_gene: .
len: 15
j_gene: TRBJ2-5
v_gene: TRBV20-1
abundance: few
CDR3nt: TGCAGTGCTAGAGAAAGCGCAGGTACCCAAGAGACCCAGTACTTC
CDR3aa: CSARESAGTQETQYF

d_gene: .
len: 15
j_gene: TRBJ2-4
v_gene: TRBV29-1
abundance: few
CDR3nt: TGCAGCGTTGTCCGTGGGGGAACGGCCAAAAACATTCAGTACTTC
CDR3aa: CSVVRGGTAKNIQYF

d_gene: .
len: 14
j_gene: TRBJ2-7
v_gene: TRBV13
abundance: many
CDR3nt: TGTGCCAGCAGCCAGCGGTCCTTAGCGGAAGAGCAGTACTTC
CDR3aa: CASSQRSLAEEQYF

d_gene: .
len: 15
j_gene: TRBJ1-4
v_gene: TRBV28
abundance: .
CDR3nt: TGTGCCAGCAGACCTCGGGGGCGGACTAATGAAAAACTGTTTTTT
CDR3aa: CASRPRGRTNEKLFF

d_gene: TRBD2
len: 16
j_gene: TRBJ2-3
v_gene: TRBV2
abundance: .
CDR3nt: TGTGCCAGCAGTGAGTTGGCGGGGGGCCAGGGAGATACGCAGTATTTT
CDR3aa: CASSELAGGQGDTQYF

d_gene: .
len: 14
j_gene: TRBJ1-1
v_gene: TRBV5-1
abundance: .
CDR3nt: TGCGCCAGCAGCTTGGCCGCGGTCCACACTGAAGCTTTCTTT
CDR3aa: CASSLAAVHTEAFF

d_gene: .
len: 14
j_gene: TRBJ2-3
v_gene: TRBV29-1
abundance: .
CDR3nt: TGCAGCGTTGGCGGACAGTTTTTCACAGATACGCAGTATTTT
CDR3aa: CSVGGQFFTDTQYF

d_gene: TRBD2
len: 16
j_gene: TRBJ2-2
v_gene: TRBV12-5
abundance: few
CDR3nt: TGTGCTAGTGGTTTGGTACTAGCGGGCATGGTCGGGGAGCTGTTTTTT
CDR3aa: CASGLVLAGMVGELFF

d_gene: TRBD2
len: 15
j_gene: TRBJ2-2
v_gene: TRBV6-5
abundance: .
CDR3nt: TGTGCCAGCAGAGGGACTAGTCAGGGAGTCGGGGAGCTGTTTTTT
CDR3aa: CASRGTSQGVGELFF

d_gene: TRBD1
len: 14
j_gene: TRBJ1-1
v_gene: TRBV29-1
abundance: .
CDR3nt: TGCAGCGTTAGGGGGTACAGGGGAAATACTGAAGCTTTCTTT
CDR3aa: CSVRGYRGNTEAFF

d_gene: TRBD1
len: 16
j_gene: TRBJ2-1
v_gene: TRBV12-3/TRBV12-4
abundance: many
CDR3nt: TGTGCCAGCAGAGAAACCGGGACAGGGGCCTACAATGAGCAGTTCTTC
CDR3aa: CASRETGTGAYNEQFF

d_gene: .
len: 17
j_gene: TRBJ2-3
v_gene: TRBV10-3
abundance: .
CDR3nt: TGTGCCATCAGTGAGTCGACTCGGGGGCCGGGGCCAGATACGCAGTATTTT
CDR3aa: CAISESTRGPGPDTQYF

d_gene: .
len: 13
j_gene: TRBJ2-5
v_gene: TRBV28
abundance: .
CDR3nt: TGTGCCAGCAGCTCAGCCGGATGGGAGACCCAGTACTTC
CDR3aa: CASSSAGWETQYF

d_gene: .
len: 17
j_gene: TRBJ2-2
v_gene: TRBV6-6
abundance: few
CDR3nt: TGTGCCAGCAGCCCCCTGGGGGGGGCAAGGGGCACCGGGGAGCTGTTTTTT
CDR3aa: CASSPLGGARGTGELFF

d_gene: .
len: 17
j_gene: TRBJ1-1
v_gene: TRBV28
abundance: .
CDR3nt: TGTGCCAGCAGTCCGAAAGGCAGGGGTTTGACCCGAACTGAAGCTTTCTTT
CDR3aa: CASSPKGRGLTRTEAFF

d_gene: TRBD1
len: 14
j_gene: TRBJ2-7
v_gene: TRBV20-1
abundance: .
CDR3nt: TGCAGTGCTAGAAATCCGACAGGGGGCTACGAGCAGTACTTC
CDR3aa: CSARNPTGGYEQYF

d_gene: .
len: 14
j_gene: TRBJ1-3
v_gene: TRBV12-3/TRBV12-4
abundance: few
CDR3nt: TGTGCCAGCAGTTTAGTCAACTCTGGAAACACCATATATTTT
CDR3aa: CASSLVNSGNTIYF

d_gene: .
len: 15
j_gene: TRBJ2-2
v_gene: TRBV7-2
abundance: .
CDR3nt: TGTGCCAGCAGCTTTAAGAGCCTCTTCACCGGGGAGCTGTTTTTT
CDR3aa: CASSFKSLFTGELFF

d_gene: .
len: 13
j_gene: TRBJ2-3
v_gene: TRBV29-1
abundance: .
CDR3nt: TGCAGCGTTAGTGGGACTTACACAGATACGCAGTATTTT
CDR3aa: CSVSGTYTDTQYF

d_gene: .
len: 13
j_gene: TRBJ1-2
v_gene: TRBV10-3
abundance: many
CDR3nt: TGTGCCATCAGTGAGTCGGAAGGCTATGGCTACACCTTC
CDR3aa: CAISESEGYGYTF

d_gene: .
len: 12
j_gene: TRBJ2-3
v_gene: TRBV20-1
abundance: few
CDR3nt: TGCAGCGGGGCGACCAGCACAGATACGCAGTATTTT
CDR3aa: CSGATSTDTQYF

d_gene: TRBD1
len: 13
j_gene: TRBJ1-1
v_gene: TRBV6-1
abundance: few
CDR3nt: TGTGCCAGCCGTGCAGGGGGGAACACTGAAGCTTTCTTT
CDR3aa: CASRAGGNTEAFF

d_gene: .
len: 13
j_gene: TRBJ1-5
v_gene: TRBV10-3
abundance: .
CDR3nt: TGTGCCATCAGTGAGGGAGAATATCAGCCCCAGCATTTT
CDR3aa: CAISEGEYQPQHF

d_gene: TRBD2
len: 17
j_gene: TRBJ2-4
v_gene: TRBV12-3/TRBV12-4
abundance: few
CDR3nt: TGTGCCAGCAAACAAACCGGGACTAGCGGGGGGGCTGACATTCAGTACTTC
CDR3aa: CASKQTGTSGGADIQYF

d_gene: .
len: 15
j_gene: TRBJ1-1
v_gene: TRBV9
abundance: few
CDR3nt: TGTGCCAGCAGCACTCAGACGGATTTTAACACTGAAGCTTTCTTT
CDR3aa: CASSTQTDFNTEAFF

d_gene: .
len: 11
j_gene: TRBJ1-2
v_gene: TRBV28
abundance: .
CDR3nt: TGTGCCAGCACGGCTGGCTATGGCTACACCTTC
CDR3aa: CASTAGYGYTF

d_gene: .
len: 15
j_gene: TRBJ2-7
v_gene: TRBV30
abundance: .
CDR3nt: TGTGCCTGGAGCGCCGGAGGGAGAGGTTCCTACGAGCAGTACTTC
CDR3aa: CAWSAGGRGSYEQYF

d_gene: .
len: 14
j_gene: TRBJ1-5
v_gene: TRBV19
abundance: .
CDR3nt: TGTGCCAGTAGTACCGGACATCAAAATCAGCCCCAGCATTTT
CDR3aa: CASSTGHQNQPQHF

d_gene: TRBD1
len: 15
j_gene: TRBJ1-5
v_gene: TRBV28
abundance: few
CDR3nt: TGTGCCAGCAGGGCTGGACAGGGAAGAGCTCAGCCCCAGCATTTT
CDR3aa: CASRAGQGRAQPQHF

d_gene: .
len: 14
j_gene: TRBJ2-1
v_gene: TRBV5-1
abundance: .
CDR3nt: TGCGCCAGCAGCTTCGTTGGCGTAAACGATGAGCAGTTCTTC
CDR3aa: CASSFVGVNDEQFF

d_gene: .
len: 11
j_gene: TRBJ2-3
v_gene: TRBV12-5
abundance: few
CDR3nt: TGTGCTAGTGGTTTGTTGGATACGCAGTATTTT
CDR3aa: CASGLLDTQYF

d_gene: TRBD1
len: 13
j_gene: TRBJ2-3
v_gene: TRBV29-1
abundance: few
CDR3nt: TGCAGCGTATCGGGACAGGGGACAGATACGCAGTATTTT
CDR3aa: CSVSGQGTDTQYF

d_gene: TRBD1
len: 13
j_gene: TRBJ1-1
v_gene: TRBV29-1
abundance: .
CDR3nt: TGCAGCGTTCACAGGGGGTTAGGTACTGAAGCTTTCTTT
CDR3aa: CSVHRGLGTEAFF

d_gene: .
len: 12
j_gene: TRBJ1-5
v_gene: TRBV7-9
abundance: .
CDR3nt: TGTGCCAGCAGCTTTAAAACGGCCCCCCTGCATTTT
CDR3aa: CASSFKTAPLHF

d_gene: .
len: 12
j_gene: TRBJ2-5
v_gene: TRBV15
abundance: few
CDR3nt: TGTGCCACCAGCAGAGATGGAGAGACCCAGTACTTC
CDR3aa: CATSRDGETQYF

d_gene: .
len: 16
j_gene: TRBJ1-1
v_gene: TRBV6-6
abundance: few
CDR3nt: TGTGCCAGCAGTTACTCGCGGCAGCGGGTTGACACTGAAGCTTTCTTT
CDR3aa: CASSYSRQRVDTEAFF

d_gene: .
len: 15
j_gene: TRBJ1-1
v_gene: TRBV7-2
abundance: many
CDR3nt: TGTGCCAGCAGCTCTACCGGGACACCGAACACTGAAGCTTTCTTT
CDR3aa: CASSSTGTPNTEAFF

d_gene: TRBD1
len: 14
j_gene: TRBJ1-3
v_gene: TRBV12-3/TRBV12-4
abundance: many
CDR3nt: TGTGCCAGCAGTACGGGACAGGCTGGAAACACCATATATTTT
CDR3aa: CASSTGQAGNTIYF

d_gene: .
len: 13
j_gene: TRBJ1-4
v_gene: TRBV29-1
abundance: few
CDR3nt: TGCAGCGTTCAGAAAACAACTAATGAAAAACTGTTTTTT
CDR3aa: CSVQKTTNEKLFF

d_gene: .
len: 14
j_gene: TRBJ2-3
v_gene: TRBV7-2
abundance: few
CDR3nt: TGTGCCAGCAGTTCCCACGGGGGCACAGATACGCAGTATTTT
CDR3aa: CASSSHGGTDTQYF

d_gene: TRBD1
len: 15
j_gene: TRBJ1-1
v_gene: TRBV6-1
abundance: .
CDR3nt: TGTGCCAGCAGTTCTGGGACAGGGGGAGGCACTGAAGCTTTCTTT
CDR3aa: CASSSGTGGGTEAFF

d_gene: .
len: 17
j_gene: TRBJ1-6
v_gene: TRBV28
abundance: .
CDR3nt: TGTGCCAGCAGTTTTTCGAGTTCAGGCACTTATAATTCACCCCTCCACTTT
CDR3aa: CASSFSSSGTYNSPLHF

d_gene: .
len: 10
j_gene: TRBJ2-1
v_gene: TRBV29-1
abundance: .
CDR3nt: TGCAGCGTTGAGGGAGAAAAGCAGTTCTTC
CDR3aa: CSVEGEKQFF

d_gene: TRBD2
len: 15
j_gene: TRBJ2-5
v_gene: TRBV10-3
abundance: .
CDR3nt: TGTGCCATCAGTGAGACGACTAGCTTCTCAGAGACCCAGTACTTC
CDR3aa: CAISETTSFSETQYF

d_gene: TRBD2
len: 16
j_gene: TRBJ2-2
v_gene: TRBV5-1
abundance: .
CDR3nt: TGCGCCAGCAGCCTAATAGCGGGAGCAGGGACCGGGGAGCTGTTTTTT
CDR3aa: CASSLIAGAGTGELFF

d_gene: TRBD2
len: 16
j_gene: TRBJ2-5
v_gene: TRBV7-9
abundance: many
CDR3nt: TGTGCCAGCAGCTCGACGGAGCGGGGGGGGCAAGAGACCCAGTACTTC
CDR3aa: CASSSTERGGQETQYF